The next 18 T cell receptor beta chains were all read from a single sample in a study of CD8+ T cells in alopecia areata. In each case, RNA was isolated and then reverse transcribed into cDNA as the sequencing template. Libraries were prepared by immunoSEQ multiplex PCR; TCRdb keeps only in-frame clonotypes and omits some of them. The table has 200,000 to 250,000 clones, roughly 69% seen once. The material sequenced was CD4+ T cells sorted from blood, taken at week 0. Receptors were obtained from a human donor with alopecia areata.

The chain couples TRBV29-1 to TRBJ1-2; unclear D gene. Germline V lookup: CDR1 SQVTM, CDR2 ANQGSEA. This CDR3 is 10 amino acids long. Trimming took 3 bases from V and 7 from J, leaving 6 bases between them. This CDR3 reads CSVDPGGYTF. CDR3 DNA: TGCAGCGTTGACCCGGGTGGCTACACCTTC.

The rearrangement uses TRBV9 and TRBJ1-6; D is unclear. The length of the CDR3 is 13 residues. V lost 3 bases, J lost 14 bases, and 15 bases lay in between. The V gene's germline CDR1 is SGDLS and CDR2 YYNGEE. The CDR3 DNA reads as TGTGCCAGCAGCGAGGGTCTCGGTTCGGCCCTCCACTTT. Encoded protein: CASSEGLGSALHF. Together with reference TRBV9 and TRBJ1-6, the CDR3 gives the full variable domain: DSGVTQTPKHLITATGQRVTLRCSPRSGDLSVYWYQQSLDQGLQFLIQYYNGEERAKGNILERFSAQQFPDLHSELNLSSLELGDSALYFCASSEGLGSALHFGNGTRLTVT.

J is TRBJ2-7 and V is TRBV29-1; possible D gene TRBD2, 5 bases. The V gene's germline CDR1 is SQVTM and CDR2 ANQGSEA. Trimming shortened V by 4 bases and J by 3 bases, and 7 bases separated the two germline ends. The CDR3 consists of 11 residues. The CDR3 is CSVAGNYEQYF. The DNA for the CDR3 is TGCAGCGTTGCCGGGAACTACGAGCAGTACTTC.

V usage is TRBV29-1 and J usage is TRBJ1-2; a weak D match, TRBD1 (5 bases). Germline V gene sequence: CDR1 SQVTM, CDR2 ANQGSEA. The ends were cut back, 7 bases at V and 0 bases at J, with 18 bases in the middle. This CDR3 contains 15 residues. CDR3 DNA sequence: TGCAGCGCCCGACTGGGGACCTCAGCTAACTATGGCTACACCTTC. Protein product: CSARLGTSANYGYTF.

The V call is TRBV29-1, the J call TRBJ2-5; D possibly uses TRBD1 or TRBD2 (6 bases each). The ends were cut back, 4 bases at V and 2 bases at J, with 8 bases in the middle. The CDR3 totals 12 residues. Germline V gives CDR1 SQVTM, CDR2 ANQGSEA. The CDR3 DNA reads as TGCAGCGTTGGGGGGGCTCAAGAGACCCAGTACTTC. This codes for CSVGGAQETQYF. The entire variable domain, with the rest obtained from reference TRBV29-1 and TRBJ2-5, is as follows: SAVISQKPSRDICQRGTSLTIQCQVDSQVTMMFWYRQQPGQSLTLIATANQGSEATYESGFVIDKFPISRPNLTFSTLTVSNMSPEDSSIYLCSVGGAQETQYFGPGTRLLVL.

The chain combines TRBV5-1 with TRBJ2-5, with a tentative D call TRBD2 (5 bases). This CDR3 has 15 amino acids. V was clipped by 0 bases and J by 5 bases, with 14 bases between them. CDR1 and CDR2 (germline): SGHRS, YFSETQ. The CDR3 spells CASSLEGLLGETQYF. In DNA form, the CDR3 reads TGCGCCAGCAGCTTGGAAGGCCTACTAGGGGAGACCCAGTACTTC.

The chain joins TRBV29-1 to TRBJ2-7; the D call may be TRBD1 or TRBD2 (5 bases each). The V and J ends lost 5 bases and 3 bases respectively, with 11 bases between them. Germline CDR1 and CDR2: SQVTM and ANQGSEA. This CDR3 is built from 12 residues. The CDR3 sequence: CSVTRDGYEQYF. The CDR3 DNA follows: TGCAGCGTTACCCGGGACGGCTACGAGCAGTACTTC.

Here the CDR3 DNA reads TGTGCCAGCAGTGAAAAGGGTGGGAATGAGCAGTTCTTC. The encoded protein is CASSEKGGNEQFF. J is TRBJ2-1 and V is TRBV2; D gene unclear. V lost 2 bases, J lost 7 bases, and 9 bases lay in between. The CDR3 consists of 13 residues. Germline CDR1 and CDR2: SNHLY and FYNNEI.

The gene calls are TRBV7-9 and TRBJ2-2; 7 positions agree with TRBD2. Per the germline V gene, CDR1 is SEHNR and CDR2 is FQNEAQ (reference sequence). CDR3 length: 17 residues. V shed 4 bases and J 0 bases; nucleotides not matched to a gene: 8. The CDR3 bases are TGTGCCAGCAGCTACCTGCCCGGGAGGCCGAACACCGGGGAGCTGTTTTTT. It translates to CASSYLPGRPNTGELFF.

This chain connects TRBV29-1 to TRBJ1-4; no clear D. CDR1 and CDR2 (germline): SQVTM, ANQGSEA. The CDR3 consists of 13 residues. The V end was cut by 2 bases, the J end by 4 bases, with 8 bases between. In DNA form, the CDR3 reads TGCAGCGTTGAAAGACAAGTTAATGAAAAACTGTTTTTT. This codes for CSVERQVNEKLFF.

The rearrangement uses TRBV5-1 and TRBJ2-5; the D gene is possibly TRBD2 (5 bases). The germline V and J ends were trimmed by 4 bases and 4 bases, with 17 bases remaining between them. CDR1 and CDR2 from the germline V gene are SGHRS and YFSETQ. The CDR3 consists of 15 residues. CDR3 DNA sequence: TGCGCCAGCAGCCTAACAAAGAGGGTTTCAGAGACCCAGTACTTC. Translated: CASSLTKRVSETQYF. Full variable domain (missing parts from reference TRBV5-1 and TRBJ2-5): KAGVTQTPRYLIKTRGQQVTLSCSPISGHRSVSWYQQTPGQGLQFLFEYFSETQRNKGNFPGRFSGRQFSNSRSEMNVSTLELGDSALYLCASSLTKRVSETQYFGPGTRLLVL.

The V and J genes are TRBV29-1 and TRBJ2-3; no firm D call. Germline loops: CDR1 SQVTM, CDR2 ANQGSEA. Trimming shortened V by 4 bases and J by 1 base, and 12 bases separated the two germline ends. The CDR3 runs 14 residues. The CDR3 nucleotides are TGCAGCGTTGGACACCTCAGACGCACAGATACGCAGTATTTT. Translation: CSVGHLRRTDTQYF.

V and J are TRBV6-1 and TRBJ1-4; D is uncertain. The CDR3 is made up of 10 amino acids. The V and J ends lost 6 bases and 6 bases respectively, with 2 bases between them. In germline, CDR1 is MNHNS, CDR2 SASEGT. CDR3 region: CASRDEKLFF. The CDR3 region has the DNA TGTGCCAGCAGGGATGAAAAACTGTTTTTT.

The chain recombines TRBV6-5 with TRBJ2-5, with D unresolved. This CDR3 has 13 residues. V was clipped by 6 bases and J by 3 bases, with 11 bases between them. CDR1 MNHEY and CDR2 SVGAGI come from the germline V gene. CDR3 sequence: CASRLNWKETQYF. The CDR3 bases are TGTGCCAGCAGACTCAATTGGAAAGAGACCCAGTACTTC.

The chain combines TRBV25-1 with TRBJ2-7; tentatively, D is TRBD2 (5 bases). The CDR3 contains 14 residues. The germline V gene has CDR1 MGHDK and CDR2 SYGVNS. V was shortened by 5 bases and J by 0 bases, with 11 bases between the two germline ends. CDR3 residues: CASSFKLDSYEQYF. CDR3 sequence (DNA): TGTGCCAGCAGTTTTAAACTAGACTCCTACGAGCAGTACTTC.

V and J are TRBV5-1 and TRBJ2-7; D is undetermined. V shed 4 bases and J shed 4 bases, with 6 bases lying between them. Germline assignment: CDR1 SGHRS and CDR2 YFSETQ. The CDR3 spans 11 residues. The CDR3 bases are TGCGCCAGCAGCGAACAGTACGAGCAGTACTTC. Translated: CASSEQYEQYF.

This clone was counted a few times. The chain is built from TRBV10-3 and TRBJ2-1, with D possibly TRBD2 on 6 matching bases. This CDR3 is 13 amino acids long. Trimming took 2 bases from V and 7 from J, leaving 9 bases between them. Per germline, CDR1 ENHRY and CDR2 SYGVKD. In DNA, the CDR3 is TGTGCCATCAGTGAGACGGGAGCGAATGAGCAGTTCTTC. This encodes CAISETGANEQFF.

This sequence joins TRBV6-5 and TRBJ2-5; D unresolved. This CDR3 is 14 amino acids long. Germline values: CDR1 MNHEY, CDR2 SVGAGI. The V and J ends lost 3 bases and 2 bases respectively, with 10 bases between them. CDR3 loop: CASSYGLPQETQYF. In DNA, the CDR3 is TGTGCCAGCAGTTATGGGCTTCCACAAGAGACCCAGTACTTC.